A selection of T cell receptor beta chains follows, all from one sample in a study of blood T cells in healthy people across ages. TCRdb re-analysed the 5' RACE reads in MiXCR, keeping a single row per CDR3 protein. In the table there are 700,000 or so distinct CDR3 sequences, 20% to 25% of which are singletons. The specimen was blood. These receptors originate from a man between 65 and 79 years old in good health. Both conserved end residues are part of each CDR3. Fields, in order: V gene, D gene, clone size, J gene, CDR3 protein, CDR3 DNA. D genes are given only for firm matches. Size values are once, few and many counts, or a class for expanded clones, and some rows have none.

TRBV7-9	-	-	TRBJ2-5	CASSLIESSLQETQYF	TGTGCCAGCAGCTTAATTGAGTCCAGCCTCCAAGAGACCCAGTACTTC
TRBV29-1	TRBD1	-	TRBJ2-5	CSVDRVGETQYF	TGCAGCGTAGACAGGGTGGGAGAGACCCAGTACTTC
TRBV10-3	-	few	TRBJ2-2	CAISDPITGPNTGELFF	TGTGCCATCAGTGACCCAATCACAGGGCCGAACACCGGGGAGCTGTTTTTT
TRBV12-3/TRBV12-4	-	-	TRBJ2-5	CASSRRQRSGETQYF	TGTGCCAGCAGTCGCCGGCAGCGTAGCGGAGAGACCCAGTACTTC
TRBV7-2	-	few	TRBJ1-3	CASSQDVSSGNTIYF	TGTGCCAGCAGCCAGGACGTCAGCTCTGGAAACACCATATATTTT
TRBV12-3/TRBV12-4	-	few	TRBJ2-4	CASRQGLKNIQYF	TGTGCCAGCAGACAGGGCCTCAAAAACATTCAGTACTTC
TRBV7-9	-	few	TRBJ2-6	CASSFIHSSGANVLTF	TGTGCCAGCAGCTTTATTCACAGCTCTGGGGCCAACGTCCTGACTTTC
TRBV15	-	-	TRBJ2-1	CATSRVGSRYTGEQFF	TGTGCCACCAGCAGAGTGGGGTCCCGTTATACTGGGGAGCAGTTCTTC
TRBV27	-	many	TRBJ2-5	CASSSMWGASYETQYF	TGTGCCAGCAGCTCAATGTGGGGGGCTTCATATGAGACCCAGTACTTC
TRBV28	-	-	TRBJ1-1	CTSSPPGVRAEAFF	TGTACCAGCAGTCCCCCGGGGGTCAGGGCTGAAGCTTTCTTT
TRBV29-1	TRBD2	few	TRBJ2-2	CSVRGGTSSVGELFF	TGCAGCGTCCGGGGGGGAACTAGCTCGGTCGGGGAGCTGTTTTTT
TRBV2	TRBD1	-	TRBJ1-2	CASREGQGASGYTF	TGTGCCAGCAGGGAAGGGCAGGGGGCGAGCGGCTACACCTTC
TRBV7-8	-	-	TRBJ2-3	CASISGTDTQYF	TGTGCCAGCATTTCCGGGACAGATACGCAGTATTTT
TRBV20-1	-	-	TRBJ2-3	CSAPPWLTRGTDTQYF	TGCAGTGCTCCCCCTTGGCTCACTCGCGGCACAGATACGCAGTATTTT
TRBV10-3	TRBD1	many	TRBJ1-6	CAIREGTGGSPLHF	TGTGCCATCAGGGAGGGGACAGGGGGATCACCCCTCCACTTT
TRBV5-1	TRBD2	few	TRBJ2-3	CASSLVGGGRTDTQYF	TGCGCCAGCAGCTTGGTCGGCGGGGGTCGCACAGATACACAGTATTTT
TRBV27	TRBD1	once	TRBJ2-6	CASMRDRHFSGANVLTF	TGTGCCAGCATGAGGGACAGGCACTTCTCTGGGGCCAACGTCCTGACTTTC
TRBV6-1	TRBD1	few	TRBJ1-5	CASGETGTGGNQPQHF	TGTGCCAGCGGTGAAACTGGGACAGGGGGCAATCAGCCCCAGCATTTT
TRBV7-9	-	-	TRBJ2-1	CASNLSAGSYNEQFF	TGTGCCAGCAACTTATCTGCAGGCTCCTACAATGAGCAGTTCTTC
TRBV27	TRBD2	-	TRBJ2-3	CASSFGGGKVTQYF	TGTGCCAGCAGTTTCGGCGGGGGGAAGGTTACGCAGTATTTT
TRBV7-9	-	few	TRBJ1-3	CASSKYTGTASGNTIYF	TGTGCCAGCAGCAAATACACCGGGACGGCCTCTGGAAACACCATATATTTT
TRBV11-2	TRBD1	-	TRBJ2-7	CASSFSGTVYEQHF	TGTGCCAGCAGCTTCTCCGGGACAGTCTACGAGCAGCACTTC
TRBV5-5	-	few	TRBJ1-1	CASSSGHANTEAFF	TGTGCCAGCAGCTCCGGACACGCTAACACTGAAGCTTTCTTT
TRBV5-6	-	few	TRBJ1-2	CASRSAGYNYGYTF	TGTGCCAGCAGGAGTGCAGGGTATAACTATGGCTACACCTTC
TRBV4-2	-	-	TRBJ2-5	CASSQDRDGGETQYF	TGTGCCAGCAGCCAGGACCGGGACGGAGGAGAGACCCAGTACTTC
TRBV29-1	-	-	TRBJ1-2	CSISGGTHGYTF	TGCAGCATCAGCGGGGGCACCCATGGCTACACCTTC
TRBV9	-	few	TRBJ2-1	CASSVGVGRGNEQFF	TGTGCCAGCAGCGTAGGGGTGGGAAGGGGCAATGAGCAGTTCTTC
TRBV10-3	-	few	TRBJ2-3	CAISERAGSTDTQYF	TGTGCCATCAGTGAAAGGGCCGGGAGCACAGATACGCAGTATTTT
TRBV20-1	-	-	TRBJ2-3	CSAGGAATDTQYF	TGCAGTGCTGGAGGCGCGGCCACAGATACGCAGTATTTT
TRBV12-3/TRBV12-4	-	many	TRBJ2-1	CASSRGSSYNEQFF	TGTGCCAGCAGCCGAGGGAGCTCCTACAATGAGCAGTTCTTC
TRBV12-3/TRBV12-4	TRBD2	-	TRBJ2-1	CANRLAGGYNEQFF	TGTGCCAACCGACTAGCGGGGGGATACAATGAGCAGTTCTTC
TRBV18	TRBD1	few	TRBJ1-1	CASSPPGGQVEAFF	TGTGCCAGCTCACCACCGGGTGGACAGGTTGAAGCTTTCTTT
TRBV28	-	-	TRBJ1-2	CASSTQGPSYGYTF	TGTGCCAGCAGTACTCAGGGGCCCTCCTATGGCTACACCTTC
TRBV20-1	-	-	TRBJ1-1	CSARWGGNTEAFF	TGCAGTGCTAGATGGGGGGGGAACACTGAAGCTTTCTTT
TRBV18	-	-	TRBJ1-2	CASSPLGAGNYGYTF	TGTGCCAGCTCACCACTAGGGGCCGGTAACTATGGCTACACCTTC
TRBV21-1	-	-	TRBJ2-3	CASSSRGPSGWNTDTQYF	TGTGCCAGCAGCTCCAGGGGGCCGTCAGGGTGGAACACAGATACGCAGTATTTT
TRBV7-2	-	-	TRBJ1-4	CASSGMGPNEKLFF	TGTGCCAGCAGCGGCATGGGCCCTAATGAAAAACTGTTTTTT
TRBV4-3	TRBD1	-	TRBJ1-2	CASSQDTGVSNYGYTF	TGCGCCAGCAGCCAAGATACAGGGGTTTCTAACTATGGCTACACCTTC
TRBV3-1	-	few	TRBJ2-1	CASSQDRAVRGEQFF	TGTGCCAGCAGCCAAGACCGAGCGGTACGGGGTGAGCAGTTCTTC
TRBV12-3/TRBV12-4	TRBD1	few	TRBJ1-4	CASSWGRGFEKLFF	TGTGCCAGCAGTTGGGGCAGGGGGTTTGAAAAACTGTTTTTT
TRBV24-1	TRBD2	-	TRBJ2-1	CATSGSGLAPYNEQFF	TGTGCCACCAGCGGTTCGGGACTAGCGCCCTACAATGAGCAGTTCTTC
TRBV11-2	-	-	TRBJ2-3	CASSPRTGRGTDTQYF	TGTGCCAGCAGCCCTCGGACAGGGAGGGGCACAGATACGCAGTATTTT
TRBV3-1	TRBD1	once	TRBJ1-1	CASSRLRTGVMNTEAFF	TGTGCCAGCAGCCGACTCAGGACAGGCGTCATGAACACTGAAGCTTTCTTT
TRBV20-1	TRBD2	once	TRBJ2-7	CSALLTSGGSYEQYF	TGCAGTGCTCTACTGACTAGCGGGGGTTCCTACGAGCAGTACTTC
TRBV20-1	TRBD1	-	TRBJ1-6	CSATRDRTNSPLHF	TGCAGTGCTACCCGGGACAGGACCAATTCACCCCTCCACTTT
TRBV20-1	-	-	TRBJ2-1	CSARVVLAISEQFF	TGCAGTGCTAGAGTGGTGCTAGCGATCAGTGAGCAGTTCTTC
TRBV20-1	TRBD1	-	TRBJ1-4	CSAREYHQGAPFGELFF	TGCAGTGCTAGAGAGTATCATCAGGGGGCTCCATTCGGGGAACTGTTTTTT
TRBV7-9	-	few	TRBJ2-7	CASSRIGDYEQYF	TGTGCCAGCAGCCGAATCGGGGACTACGAGCAGTACTTC
TRBV10-2	-	few	TRBJ2-1	CASSEFVEQFF	TGCGCCAGCAGTGAGTTTGTTGAGCAGTTCTTC
TRBV9	TRBD2	-	TRBJ2-3	CASSVGLAGRSDTQYF	TGTGCCAGCAGCGTAGGGCTAGCGGGAAGGTCAGATACGCAGTATTTT
TRBV20-1	-	-	TRBJ2-7	CSASGISGLYGWEQYF	TGCAGTGCTAGCGGGATAAGCGGACTCTATGGGTGGGAGCAGTACTTC
TRBV12-3/TRBV12-4	-	-	TRBJ1-2	CASTLQGPSYGYTF	TGTGCCAGCACCCTTCAGGGGCCTTCCTATGGCTACACCTTC